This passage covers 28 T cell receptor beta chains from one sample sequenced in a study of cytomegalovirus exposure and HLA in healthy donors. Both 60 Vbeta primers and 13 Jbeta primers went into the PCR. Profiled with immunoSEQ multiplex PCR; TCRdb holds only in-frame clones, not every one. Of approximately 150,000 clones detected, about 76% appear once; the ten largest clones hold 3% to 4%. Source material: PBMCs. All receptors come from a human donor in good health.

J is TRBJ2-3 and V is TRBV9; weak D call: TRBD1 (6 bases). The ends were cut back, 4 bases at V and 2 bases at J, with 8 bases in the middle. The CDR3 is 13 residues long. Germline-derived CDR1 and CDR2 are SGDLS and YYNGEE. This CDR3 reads CASSRDTTDTQYF. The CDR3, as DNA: TGTGCCAGCAGCCGGGACACCACAGATACGCAGTATTTT.

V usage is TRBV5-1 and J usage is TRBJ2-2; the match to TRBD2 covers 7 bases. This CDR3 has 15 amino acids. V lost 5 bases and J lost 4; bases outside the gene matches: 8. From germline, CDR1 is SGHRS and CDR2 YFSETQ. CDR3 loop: CASSFLREGTGELFF. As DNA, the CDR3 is TGCGCCAGCAGTTTTCTCAGGGAGGGCACCGGGGAGCTGTTTTTT.

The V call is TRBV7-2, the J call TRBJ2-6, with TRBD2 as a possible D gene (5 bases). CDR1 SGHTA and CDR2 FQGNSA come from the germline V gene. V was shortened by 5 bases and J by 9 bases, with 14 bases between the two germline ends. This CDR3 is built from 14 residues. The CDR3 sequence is CASSREGYNNVLTF. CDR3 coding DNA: TGTGCCAGCAGCCGGGAAGGATACAACAACGTCCTGACTTTC.

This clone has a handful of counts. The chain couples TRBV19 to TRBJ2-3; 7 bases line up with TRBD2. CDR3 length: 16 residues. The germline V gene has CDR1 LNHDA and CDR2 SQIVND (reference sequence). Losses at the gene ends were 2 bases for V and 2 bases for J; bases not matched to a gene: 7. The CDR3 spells CASSIPSGGITDTQYF. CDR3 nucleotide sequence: TGTGCCAGTAGTATACCCTCCGGGGGGATCACAGATACGCAGTATTTT.

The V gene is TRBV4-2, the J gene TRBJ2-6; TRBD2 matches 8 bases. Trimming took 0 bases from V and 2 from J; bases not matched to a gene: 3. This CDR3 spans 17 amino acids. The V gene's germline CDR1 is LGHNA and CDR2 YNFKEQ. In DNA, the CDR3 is TGTGCCAGCAGCCAAGACCTCGGGGGGGCTGGGGCCAACGTCCTGACTTTC. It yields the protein CASSQDLGGAGANVLTF.

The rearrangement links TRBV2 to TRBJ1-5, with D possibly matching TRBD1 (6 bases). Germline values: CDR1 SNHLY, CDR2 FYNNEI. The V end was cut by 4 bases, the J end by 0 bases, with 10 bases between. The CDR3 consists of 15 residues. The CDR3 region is CASSGHRDSNQPQHF. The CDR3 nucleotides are TGTGCCAGCAGTGGTCACAGGGATAGCAATCAGCCCCAGCATTTT.

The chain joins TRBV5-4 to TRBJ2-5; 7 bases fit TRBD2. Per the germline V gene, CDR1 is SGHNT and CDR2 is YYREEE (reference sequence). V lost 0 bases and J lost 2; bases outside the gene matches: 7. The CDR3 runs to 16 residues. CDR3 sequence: CASSLGLAAVQETQYF. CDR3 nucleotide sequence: TGTGCCAGCAGCTTGGGGCTAGCGGCCGTACAAGAGACCCAGTACTTC.

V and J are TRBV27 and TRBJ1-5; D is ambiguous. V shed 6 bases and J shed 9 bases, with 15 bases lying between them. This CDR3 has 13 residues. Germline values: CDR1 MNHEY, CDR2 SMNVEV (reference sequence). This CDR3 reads CASRNRATGPQHF. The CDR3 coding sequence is TGTGCCAGCAGGAACCGAGCCACCGGGCCCCAGCATTTT.

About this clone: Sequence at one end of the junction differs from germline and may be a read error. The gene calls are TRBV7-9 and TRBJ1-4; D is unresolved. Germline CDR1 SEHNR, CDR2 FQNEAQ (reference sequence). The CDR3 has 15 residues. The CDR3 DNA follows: TGTTCCAGCAGCTTTCGGGTCGCAACTAATGAAAAACTGTTTTTT. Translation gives CSSSFRVATNEKLFF.

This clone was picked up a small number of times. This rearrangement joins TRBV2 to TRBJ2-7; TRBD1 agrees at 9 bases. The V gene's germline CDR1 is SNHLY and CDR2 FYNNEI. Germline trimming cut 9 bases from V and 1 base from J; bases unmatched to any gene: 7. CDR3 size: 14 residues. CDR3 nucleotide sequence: TGTGCCAGTTGCCTGACAGGGGGATCCTACGAGCAGTACTTC. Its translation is CASCLTGGSYEQYF.

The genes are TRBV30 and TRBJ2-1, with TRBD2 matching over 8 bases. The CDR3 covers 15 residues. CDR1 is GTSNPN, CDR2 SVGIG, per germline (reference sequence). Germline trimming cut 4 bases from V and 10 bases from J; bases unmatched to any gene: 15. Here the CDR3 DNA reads TGTGCCTGGACCAGCGGGGGCCTCTTAGGGAGGGAGCAGTTCTTC. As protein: CAWTSGGLLGREQFF.

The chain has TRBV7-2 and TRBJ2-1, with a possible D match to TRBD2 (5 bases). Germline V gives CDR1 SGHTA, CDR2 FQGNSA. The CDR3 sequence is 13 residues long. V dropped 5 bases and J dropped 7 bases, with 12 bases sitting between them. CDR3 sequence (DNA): TGTGCCAGCAGCCCGGAACTAGTAAATGAGCAGTTCTTC. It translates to CASSPELVNEQFF.

The CDR3 region is CSVEGGGAGSITGELFF. Here the CDR3 DNA reads TGCAGCGTTGAGGGCGGGGGGGCCGGTAGTATCACCGGGGAGCTGTTTTTT. This chain uses TRBV29-1 with TRBJ2-2; 9 bases are a match to TRBD2. V lost 3 bases, J lost 4 bases, and 12 bases stayed unmatched. Germline values: CDR1 SQVTM, CDR2 ANQGSEA. There are 17 residues in the CDR3.

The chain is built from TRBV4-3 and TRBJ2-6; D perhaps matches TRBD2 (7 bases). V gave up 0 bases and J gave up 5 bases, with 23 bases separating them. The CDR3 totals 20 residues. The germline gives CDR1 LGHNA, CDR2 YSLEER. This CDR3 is CASSQDLGGTWGPRANVLTF. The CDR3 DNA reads TGCGCCAGCAGCCAAGATTTGGGAGGGACATGGGGGCCTAGGGCCAACGTCCTGACTTTC.

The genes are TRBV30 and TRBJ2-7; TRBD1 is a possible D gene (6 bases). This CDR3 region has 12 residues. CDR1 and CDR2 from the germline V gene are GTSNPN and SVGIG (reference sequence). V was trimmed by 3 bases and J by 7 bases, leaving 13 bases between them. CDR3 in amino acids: CAWRVGRGEQYF. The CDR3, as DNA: TGTGCCTGGAGGGTTGGCAGGGGAGAGCAGTACTTC.

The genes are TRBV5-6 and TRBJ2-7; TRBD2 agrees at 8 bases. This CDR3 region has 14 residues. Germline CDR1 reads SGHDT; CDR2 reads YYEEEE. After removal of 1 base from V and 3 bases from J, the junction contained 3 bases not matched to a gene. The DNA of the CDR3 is TGTGCCAGCAGCTTGCCCGGGAGGGTCTACGAGCAGTACTTC. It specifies CASSLPGRVYEQYF.

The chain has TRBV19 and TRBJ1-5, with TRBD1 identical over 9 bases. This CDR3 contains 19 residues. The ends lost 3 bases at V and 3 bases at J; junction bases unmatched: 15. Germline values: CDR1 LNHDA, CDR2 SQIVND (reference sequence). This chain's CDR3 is CASSIQRRITGGNNQPQHF. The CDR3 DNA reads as TGTGCCAGTAGTATCCAACGCCGAATTACAGGGGGCAACAATCAGCCCCAGCATTTT.

CDR3 protein: CATSKSRELSNQPQHF. The CDR3 region has the DNA TGTGCCACCAGCAAATCACGGGAGCTTAGCAATCAGCCCCAGCATTTT. The V gene is TRBV15, the J gene TRBJ1-5; D not resolved. This CDR3 spans 16 amino acids. Deletions cut 4 bases from V and 0 bases from J, with 13 bases between. Germline CDR1 is LNHNV and CDR2 is YYDKDF (reference sequence).

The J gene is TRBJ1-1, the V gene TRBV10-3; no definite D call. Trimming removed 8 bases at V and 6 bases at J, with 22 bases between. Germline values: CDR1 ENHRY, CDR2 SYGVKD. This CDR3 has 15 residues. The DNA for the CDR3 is TGTGCCATCTCGAGTGGAGTTAAGGTTGACTCTGAAGCTTTCTTT. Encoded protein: CAISSGVKVDSEAFF.

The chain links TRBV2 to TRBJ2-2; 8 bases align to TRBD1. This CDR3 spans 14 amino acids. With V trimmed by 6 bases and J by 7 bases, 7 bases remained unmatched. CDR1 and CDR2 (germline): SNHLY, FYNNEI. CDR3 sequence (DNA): TGTGCCAGCAGGGAGACAGGGGTAAACGGGGAGCTGTTTTTT. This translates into CASRETGVNGELFF.

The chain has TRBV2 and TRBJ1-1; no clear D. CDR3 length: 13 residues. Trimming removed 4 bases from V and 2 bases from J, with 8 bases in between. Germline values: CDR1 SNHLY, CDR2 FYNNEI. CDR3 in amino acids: CASSAGPNTEAFF. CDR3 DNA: TGTGCCAGCAGTGCTGGGCCCAACACTGAAGCTTTCTTT. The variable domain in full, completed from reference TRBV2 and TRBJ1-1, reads EPEVTQTPSHQVTQMGQEVILRCVPISNHLYFYWYRQILGQKVEFLVSFYNNEISEKSEIFDDQFSVERPDGSNFTLKIRSTKLEDSAMYFCASSAGPNTEAFFGQGTRLTVV.

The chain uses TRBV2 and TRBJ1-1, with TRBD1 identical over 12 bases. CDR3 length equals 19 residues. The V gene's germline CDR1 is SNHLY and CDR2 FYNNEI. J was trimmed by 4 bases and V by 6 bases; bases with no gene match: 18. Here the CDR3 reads CASRAKGGGQGAPGTEAFF. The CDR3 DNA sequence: TGTGCCAGCAGAGCTAAGGGGGGGGGACAGGGGGCGCCTGGCACTGAAGCTTTCTTT.

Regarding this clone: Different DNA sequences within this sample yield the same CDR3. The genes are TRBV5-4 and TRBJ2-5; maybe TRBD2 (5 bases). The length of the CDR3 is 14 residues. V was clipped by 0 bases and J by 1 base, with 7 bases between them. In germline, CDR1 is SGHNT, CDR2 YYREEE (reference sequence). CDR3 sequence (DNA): TGTGCCAGCAGCTTGGCCAGCGGCCAAGAGACCCAGTACTTC. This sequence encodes CASSLASGQETQYF.

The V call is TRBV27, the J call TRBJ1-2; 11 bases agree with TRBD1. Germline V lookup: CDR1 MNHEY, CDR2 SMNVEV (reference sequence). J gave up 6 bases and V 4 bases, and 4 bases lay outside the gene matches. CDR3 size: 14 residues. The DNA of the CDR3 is TGTGCCAGCAGTTACGGGACAGGGGGTCATGGCTACACCTTC. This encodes CASSYGTGGHGYTF.

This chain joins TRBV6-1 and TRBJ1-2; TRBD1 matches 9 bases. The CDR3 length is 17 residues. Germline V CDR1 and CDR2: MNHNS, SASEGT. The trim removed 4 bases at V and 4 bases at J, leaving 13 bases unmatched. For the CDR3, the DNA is TGTGCCAGCAGTGCCGGGACAGGGAACTTTAAAGGCTATGGCTACACCTTC. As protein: CASSAGTGNFKGYGYTF.

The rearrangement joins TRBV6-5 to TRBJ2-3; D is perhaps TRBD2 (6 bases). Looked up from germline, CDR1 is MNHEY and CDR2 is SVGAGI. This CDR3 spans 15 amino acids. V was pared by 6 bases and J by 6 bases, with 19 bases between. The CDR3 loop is CASSPVSGGYDTQYF. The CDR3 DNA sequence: TGTGCCAGCAGCCCCGTATCAGGAGGGTATGATACGCAGTATTTT.

As DNA, the CDR3 is TGTGCCAGTAGTATCCTAGCGGGAGAGGTTGAGCAGTTCTTC. Protein: CASSILAGEVEQFF. This chain uses TRBV19 with TRBJ2-1; 10 bases fit TRBD2. CDR1 is LNHDA and CDR2 is SQIVND in the germline V gene (reference sequence). The CDR3 extends over 14 amino acids. The V and J ends lost 3 bases and 9 bases, in that order; junction bases with no gene match: 5.

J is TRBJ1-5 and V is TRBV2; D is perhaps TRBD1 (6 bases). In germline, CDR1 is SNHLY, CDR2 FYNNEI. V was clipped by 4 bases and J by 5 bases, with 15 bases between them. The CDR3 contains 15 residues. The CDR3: CASSGDTAAHQPQHF. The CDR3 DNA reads TGTGCCAGCAGTGGGGACACGGCAGCACATCAGCCCCAGCATTTT.